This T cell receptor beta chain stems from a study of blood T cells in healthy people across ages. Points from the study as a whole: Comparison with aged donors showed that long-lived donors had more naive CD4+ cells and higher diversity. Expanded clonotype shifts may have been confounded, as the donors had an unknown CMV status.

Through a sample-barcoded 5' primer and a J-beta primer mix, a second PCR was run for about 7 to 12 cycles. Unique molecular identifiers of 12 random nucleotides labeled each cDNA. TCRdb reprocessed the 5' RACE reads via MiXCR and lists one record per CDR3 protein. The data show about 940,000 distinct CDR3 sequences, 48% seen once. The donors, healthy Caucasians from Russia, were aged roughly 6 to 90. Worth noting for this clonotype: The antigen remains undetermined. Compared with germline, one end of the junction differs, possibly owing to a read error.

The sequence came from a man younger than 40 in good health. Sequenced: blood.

CDR3 in DNA: TGTGCCAGCAGCCTAGAGGGGGGGCATGAGACCCAGTACTTC. It codes for CASSLEGGHETQYF. The genes are TRBV11-3 and TRBJ2-7; TRBD2 is a possible D gene (7 bases). The J call may be mistaken, given a closer DNA end match to TRBJ2-5. This CDR3 contains 14 residues. CDR1 is SGHNT, CDR2 YENEEA, per germline.